This is a list of T cell receptor beta chains from one sample in a study of CD4 T cells in relation to SARS-CoV-2 and coronaviruses. Sequencing used immunoSEQ multiplex PCR; TCRdb keeps in-frame clones, though not all of them. This table holds about 40,000 clones, roughly 85% found once. Their cognate antigens are unknown. The sample comprised naive CD4+ T cells from PBMCs, cultured in vitro. These receptors all come from an adult with COVID-19. Both conserved end residues are part of each CDR3. D genes are given only for firm matches. Not every row has a clone size; where given, it reads once, few, many or a size class.

CDR3aa: CATSTSGSSYEQYF; CDR3nt: TGTGCCACCAGTACTAGCGGGAGCTCCTACGAGCAGTACTTC; v_gene: TRBV24-1; d_gene: TRBD2; j_gene: TRBJ2-7; abundance: -
CDR3aa: CASSSGQLSTDTQYF; CDR3nt: TGTGCCAGCAGTTCCGGACAGCTATCCACAGATACGCAGTATTTT; v_gene: TRBV6-5; d_gene: -; j_gene: TRBJ2-3; abundance: -
CDR3aa: CASSWDRNVPSEQYF; CDR3nt: TGTGCCAGCAGCTGGGACAGGAATGTACCGAGCGAGCAGTACTTC; v_gene: TRBV5-6; d_gene: TRBD1; j_gene: TRBJ2-7; abundance: -
CDR3aa: CASRRGTGVADTQYF; CDR3nt: TGTGCCAGTCGAAGGGGGACAGGGGTTGCAGATACGCAGTATTTT; v_gene: TRBV4-2; d_gene: TRBD1; j_gene: TRBJ2-3; abundance: -
CDR3aa: CASSQLPGGNTEAFF; CDR3nt: TGCGCCAGCAGCCAACTACCGGGGGGGAACACTGAAGCTTTCTTT; v_gene: TRBV4-1; d_gene: -; j_gene: TRBJ1-1; abundance: -
CDR3aa: CARSYEQYF; CDR3nt: TGTGCCCGTTCCTACGAGCAGTACTTC; v_gene: TRBV30; d_gene: -; j_gene: TRBJ2-7; abundance: -
CDR3aa: CASSPQVGGPNSYEQYF; CDR3nt: TGTGCCAGCTCACCACAGGTAGGGGGACCGAACTCCTACGAGCAGTACTTC; v_gene: TRBV18; d_gene: -; j_gene: TRBJ2-7; abundance: -
CDR3aa: CASEVISGNTIYF; CDR3nt: TGTGCCAGCGAGGTTATCTCTGGAAACACCATATATTTT; v_gene: TRBV2; d_gene: -; j_gene: TRBJ1-3; abundance: -
CDR3aa: CASSSDGRNIQYF; CDR3nt: TGTGCCAGCAGCTCGGACGGACGAAACATTCAGTACTTC; v_gene: TRBV5-6; d_gene: -; j_gene: TRBJ2-4; abundance: -
CDR3aa: CASSLYTSGSSDTQYF; CDR3nt: TGTGCCAGCAGTTTATATACTAGCGGGAGTTCAGATACGCAGTATTTT; v_gene: TRBV28; d_gene: TRBD2; j_gene: TRBJ2-3; abundance: -
CDR3aa: CASRTATLALSTDTQYF; CDR3nt: TGTGCCAGCAGAACCGCTACCCTAGCGCTAAGCACAGATACGCAGTATTTT; v_gene: TRBV27; d_gene: -; j_gene: TRBJ2-3; abundance: -
CDR3aa: CASSLGYMNSPLHF; CDR3nt: TGCGCCAGCAGCTTGGGTTATATGAATTCACCCCTCCACTTT; v_gene: TRBV5-1; d_gene: -; j_gene: TRBJ1-6; abundance: -
CDR3aa: CASTLGSQGGYEQYF; CDR3nt: TGTGCCAGTACCCTAGGATCACAGGGAGGTTACGAGCAGTACTTC; v_gene: TRBV19; d_gene: -; j_gene: TRBJ2-7; abundance: -
CDR3aa: CASSLRTNVPLSSGNTIYF; CDR3nt: TGTGCCAGCAGCCTTAGGACAAACGTACCTCTCTCCTCTGGAAACACCATATATTTT; v_gene: TRBV4-2; d_gene: -; j_gene: TRBJ1-3; abundance: -
CDR3aa: CASSEAPEIIQPQHF; CDR3nt: TGTGCCAGCAGTGAAGCTCCAGAGATTATTCAGCCCCAGCATTTT; v_gene: TRBV6-1; d_gene: -; j_gene: TRBJ1-5; abundance: -
CDR3aa: CASSLDGRTADTQYF; CDR3nt: TGTGCCAGCAGCTTAGACGGGAGGACAGCAGATACGCAGTATTTT; v_gene: TRBV7-9; d_gene: -; j_gene: TRBJ2-3; abundance: once
CDR3aa: CAIDETGELFF; CDR3nt: TGTGCCATCGATGAAACCGGGGAGCTGTTTTTT; v_gene: TRBV7-9; d_gene: -; j_gene: TRBJ2-2; abundance: once
CDR3aa: CASSLSQSSGNTIYF; CDR3nt: TGTGCCAGCAGCTTAAGCCAGAGCTCTGGAAACACCATATATTTT; v_gene: TRBV7-2; d_gene: -; j_gene: TRBJ1-3; abundance: -
CDR3aa: CASLQTDRGSGEQYF; CDR3nt: TGTGCCAGCCTTCAGACAGACAGGGGGTCGGGCGAGCAGTACTTC; v_gene: TRBV28; d_gene: TRBD1; j_gene: TRBJ2-7; abundance: -
CDR3aa: CASSLLQGSNQPQHF; CDR3nt: TGTGCCAGCTCACTATTACAGGGTAGCAATCAGCCCCAGCATTTT; v_gene: TRBV18; d_gene: -; j_gene: TRBJ1-5; abundance: -
CDR3aa: CSVGIPDRVNTEAFF; CDR3nt: TGCAGCGTTGGGATACCGGACAGGGTGAACACTGAAGCTTTCTTT; v_gene: TRBV29-1; d_gene: TRBD1; j_gene: TRBJ1-1; abundance: -
CDR3aa: CASSFLRTGVGYTF; CDR3nt: TGTGCCAGCAGCTTCCTAAGGACAGGGGTTGGCTACACCTTC; v_gene: TRBV7-2; d_gene: TRBD1; j_gene: TRBJ1-2; abundance: few
CDR3aa: CASSTPGGGGTFF; CDR3nt: TGTGCCAGCAGTACCCCGGGGGGCGGCGGCACGTTCTTC; v_gene: TRBV6-6; d_gene: -; j_gene: TRBJ2-1; abundance: -
CDR3aa: CSVAGGQKNNEQFF; CDR3nt: TGCAGCGTTGCAGGGGGACAAAAAAACAATGAGCAGTTCTTC; v_gene: TRBV29-1; d_gene: TRBD1; j_gene: TRBJ2-1; abundance: -
CDR3aa: CASSTRLPGPKNIQYF; CDR3nt: TGTGCCAGCAGCACCCGATTACCCGGGCCCAAAAACATTCAGTACTTC; v_gene: TRBV7-2; d_gene: -; j_gene: TRBJ2-4; abundance: -
CDR3aa: CASSPLTLTGNTIYF; CDR3nt: TGTGCCAGCAGCCCCCTTACGCTCACTGGAAACACCATATATTTT; v_gene: TRBV28; d_gene: -; j_gene: TRBJ1-3; abundance: -
CDR3aa: CASSTTGGTETQYF; CDR3nt: TGTGCCAGCAGCACGACAGGGGGCACAGAGACCCAGTACTTC; v_gene: TRBV5-4; d_gene: TRBD1; j_gene: TRBJ2-5; abundance: -
CDR3aa: CASSLGTGTYF; CDR3nt: TGTGCCAGCAGTTTAGGGACAGGAACCTACTTC; v_gene: TRBV12-3/TRBV12-4; d_gene: TRBD1; j_gene: TRBJ1-2; abundance: once
CDR3aa: CASREGSGDYGYTF; CDR3nt: TGTGCCAGCCGAGAGGGCTCCGGCGACTATGGCTACACCTTC; v_gene: TRBV2; d_gene: -; j_gene: TRBJ1-2; abundance: -
CDR3aa: CARDPLSRGYDEKLFF; CDR3nt: TGTGCCAGGGACCCCCTCTCCCGAGGCTACGATGAAAAACTGTTTTTT; v_gene: TRBV12-1; d_gene: -; j_gene: TRBJ1-4; abundance: -
CDR3aa: CASSYSRGFVQYF; CDR3nt: TGTGCCAGCAGTTACTCAAGGGGGTTTGTTCAGTACTTC; v_gene: TRBV6-5; d_gene: -; j_gene: TRBJ2-7; abundance: -
CDR3aa: CASRGYGLAETYEQYF; CDR3nt: TGTGCCAGCAGAGGATACGGGCTAGCGGAGACCTACGAGCAGTACTTC; v_gene: TRBV27; d_gene: TRBD2; j_gene: TRBJ2-7; abundance: -
CDR3aa: CASSLVQWGAEGYTF; CDR3nt: TGTGCCAGCAGCTTAGTCCAATGGGGGGCGGAAGGCTACACCTTC; v_gene: TRBV7-8; d_gene: -; j_gene: TRBJ1-2; abundance: -
CDR3aa: CASSYRTGPEAFF; CDR3nt: TGTGCCAGCAGCTACAGAACAGGCCCTGAAGCTTTCTTT; v_gene: TRBV11-2; d_gene: -; j_gene: TRBJ1-1; abundance: -
CDR3aa: CASSGGQGAFWETQYF; CDR3nt: TGTGCCAGCAGCGGAGGACAGGGGGCGTTTTGGGAGACCCAGTACTTC; v_gene: TRBV9; d_gene: TRBD1; j_gene: TRBJ2-5; abundance: -
CDR3aa: CASSPTSGSKETQYF; CDR3nt: TGTGCCAGCTCACCGACTAGCGGGAGTAAAGAGACCCAGTACTTC; v_gene: TRBV18; d_gene: TRBD2; j_gene: TRBJ2-5; abundance: -
CDR3aa: CASSLFIYRGRREQYF; CDR3nt: TGCGCCAGCAGCTTGTTCATTTATCGGGGCCGTCGCGAGCAGTACTTC; v_gene: TRBV5-1; d_gene: -; j_gene: TRBJ2-7; abundance: -
CDR3aa: CASSFLAGGPKDTQYF; CDR3nt: TGTGCCAGCAGTTTTTTAGCGGGAGGGCCTAAAGATACGCAGTATTTT; v_gene: TRBV28; d_gene: TRBD2; j_gene: TRBJ2-3; abundance: -
CDR3aa: CASSLEGTSGRADTQYF; CDR3nt: TGTGCCAGCAGCTTAGAGGGGACTAGCGGGAGAGCAGATACGCAGTATTTT; v_gene: TRBV7-9; d_gene: TRBD2; j_gene: TRBJ2-3; abundance: -
CDR3aa: CASSPWGVAGDGYTF; CDR3nt: TGTGCCAGCAGCCCCTGGGGGGTCGCCGGGGATGGCTACACCTTC; v_gene: TRBV7-2; d_gene: -; j_gene: TRBJ1-2; abundance: -
CDR3aa: CASRTGDNQPQHF; CDR3nt: TGTGCCAGCAGGACAGGGGACAATCAGCCCCAGCATTTT; v_gene: TRBV6-5; d_gene: TRBD1; j_gene: TRBJ1-5; abundance: -
CDR3aa: CASSRGGQGDYEQYF; CDR3nt: TGTGCCAGTAGTAGGGGCGGCCAGGGAGACTACGAGCAGTACTTC; v_gene: TRBV19; d_gene: -; j_gene: TRBJ2-7; abundance: -
CDR3aa: CASSLSTDTQYF; CDR3nt: TGTGCCAGCAGCCTATCCACAGATACGCAGTATTTT; v_gene: TRBV3-1/TRBV3-2; d_gene: -; j_gene: TRBJ2-3; abundance: -
CDR3aa: CASRDRVAQPQHF; CDR3nt: TGTGCCAGCCGGGACAGGGTGGCTCAGCCCCAGCATTTT; v_gene: TRBV12-3/TRBV12-4; d_gene: TRBD1; j_gene: TRBJ1-5; abundance: -
CDR3aa: CASSGSGTGTYNEQFF; CDR3nt: TGCGCCAGCAGTGGATCTGGGACGGGTACCTACAATGAGCAGTTCTTC; v_gene: TRBV10-1; d_gene: -; j_gene: TRBJ2-1; abundance: -
CDR3aa: CASTTSGREFNEQFF; CDR3nt: TGCGCCAGCACCACTAGCGGGAGGGAGTTCAATGAGCAGTTCTTC; v_gene: TRBV4-1; d_gene: TRBD2; j_gene: TRBJ2-1; abundance: -
CDR3aa: CASSRFGTSGRFEQFF; CDR3nt: TGTGCCAGCTCACGGTTCGGGACTAGCGGGAGGTTTGAGCAGTTCTTC; v_gene: TRBV18; d_gene: TRBD2; j_gene: TRBJ2-1; abundance: -
CDR3aa: CASSSQSHNEQFF; CDR3nt: TGTGCCAGCAGTTCGCAATCGCACAATGAGCAGTTCTTC; v_gene: TRBV6-5; d_gene: -; j_gene: TRBJ2-1; abundance: -
CDR3aa: CASSRGTAGWGANVLTF; CDR3nt: TGTGCCAGCAGCCGCGGGACCGCCGGTTGGGGGGCCAACGTCCTGACTTTC; v_gene: TRBV14; d_gene: -; j_gene: TRBJ2-6; abundance: -
CDR3aa: CASSTTDRGHWGEQFF; CDR3nt: TGTGCCAGCAGCACTACAGACAGGGGGCATTGGGGTGAGCAGTTCTTC; v_gene: TRBV28; d_gene: TRBD1; j_gene: TRBJ2-1; abundance: -
CDR3aa: CASSRGKGSEAFF; CDR3nt: TGTGCCAGCAGTCGAGGGAAAGGGTCTGAAGCTTTCTTT; v_gene: TRBV6-5; d_gene: -; j_gene: TRBJ1-1; abundance: few
CDR3aa: CASSLGLANKETQYF; CDR3nt: TGTGCCAGCAGCTTAGGACTAGCGAATAAAGAGACCCAGTACTTC; v_gene: TRBV7-2; d_gene: TRBD2; j_gene: TRBJ2-5; abundance: -
CDR3aa: CATSRDPGRPHSGNTIYF; CDR3nt: TGTGCCACCAGCAGAGATCCGGGCAGGCCCCACTCTGGAAACACCATATATTTT; v_gene: TRBV15; d_gene: -; j_gene: TRBJ1-3; abundance: once
CDR3aa: CASSQDSPDNTGELFF; CDR3nt: TGCGCCAGCAGCCAAGATAGTCCAGACAACACCGGGGAGCTGTTTTTT; v_gene: TRBV4-3; d_gene: -; j_gene: TRBJ2-2; abundance: -